This T cell receptor (beta chain) was sequenced during a study of cytomegalovirus exposure and HLA in healthy donors. Study in general: There were 75 million to 95 million unique TCRs (from HLA-typed donors) in an early data release.

The PCR employed 60 Vbeta primers together with 13 Jbeta primers. Assay: immunoSEQ multiplex PCR; the TCRdb copy retains only in-frame clones and omits some. The data show some 120,000 clones, with 81% seen just once and about 3.8% held by the top ten. Trimming pared 0 bases from V and 0 bases from J, leaving 6 bases between. Germline CDR1 and CDR2: LNHDA and SQIVND (reference sequence). The CDR3 has 14 amino acids. The V gene is TRBV19, the J gene TRBJ2-7; D ambiguous. The source of this sequence is a woman aged 25-40 years in good health and CMV-seronegative. The sample was PBMCs. DNA of the CDR3: TGTGCCAGTAGTATAGATTATAGCTCCTACGAGCAGTACTTC. Protein product: CASSIDYSSYEQYF. The variable domain in full, with the rest retrieved from reference TRBV19 and TRBJ2-7, is DGGITQSPKYLFRKEGQNVTLSCEQNLNHDAMYWYRQDPGQGLRLIYYSQIVNDFQKGDIAEGYSVSREKKESFPLTVTSAQKNPTAFYLCASSIDYSSYEQYFGPGTRLTVT.